This T cell receptor beta chain emerged from a study of blood T cell repertoires in COVID-19. Background on the study: Specimens from acute and convalescent COVID-19 originated in the United States, Italy and Spain. Sources were T cells, B-cell-depleted T cells, or PBMCs; the material itself was cDNA or gDNA.

In the original analysis: Quantification of nucleated cells was approximated via reference gene primer amplification. Profiling relied on immunoSEQ multiplex PCR, and the TCRdb table lists in-frame clones only, not all of them. The V and J calls and the clone size are those of that table, but D and trimming were determined from the DNA. The table has about 59,000 clones, approximately 84% seen once; the top ten hold approximately 5.1%. The CDR3 length is 14 residues. The germline gives CDR1 MNHEY, CDR2 SVGAGI. Germline trimming cut 4 bases from V and 5 bases from J; bases unmatched to any gene: 6. The specimen sequenced was peripheral blood. This clonotype was sampled from a man of 80 years or more in a cohort sampled during active COVID-19. The chain carries TRBV6-5 and TRBJ1-2, with 8 nucleotides matching TRBD1. The CDR3 is CASSSGQGPYGYTF. In DNA, the CDR3 is TGTGCCAGCAGTTCCGGACAGGGCCCGTATGGCTACACCTTC.